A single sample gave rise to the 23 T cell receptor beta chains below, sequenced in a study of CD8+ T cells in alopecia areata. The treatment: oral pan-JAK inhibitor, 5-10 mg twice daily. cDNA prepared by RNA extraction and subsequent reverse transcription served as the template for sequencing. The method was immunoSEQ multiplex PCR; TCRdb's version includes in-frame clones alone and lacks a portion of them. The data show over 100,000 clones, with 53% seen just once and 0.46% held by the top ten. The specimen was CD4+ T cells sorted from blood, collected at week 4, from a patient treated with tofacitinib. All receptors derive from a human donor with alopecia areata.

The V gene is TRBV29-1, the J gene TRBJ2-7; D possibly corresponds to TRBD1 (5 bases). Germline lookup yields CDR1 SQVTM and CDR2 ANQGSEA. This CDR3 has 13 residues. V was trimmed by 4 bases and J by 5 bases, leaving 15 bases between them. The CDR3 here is CSVVSVQGHEQYF. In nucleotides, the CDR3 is TGCAGCGTTGTTTCAGTGCAGGGCCACGAGCAGTACTTC.

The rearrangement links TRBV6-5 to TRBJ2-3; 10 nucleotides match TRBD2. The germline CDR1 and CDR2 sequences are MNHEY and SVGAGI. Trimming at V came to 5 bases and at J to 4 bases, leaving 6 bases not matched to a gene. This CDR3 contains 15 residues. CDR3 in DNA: TGTGCCAGCAGTGACTTAGCGGGAGGCGCAGATACGCAGTATTTT. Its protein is CASSDLAGGADTQYF.

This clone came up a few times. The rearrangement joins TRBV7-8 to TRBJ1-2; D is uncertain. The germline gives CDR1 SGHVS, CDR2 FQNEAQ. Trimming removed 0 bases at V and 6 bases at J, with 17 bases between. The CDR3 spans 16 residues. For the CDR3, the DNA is TGTGCCAGCAGCTTAGCGCACTCGCGGACGGAGAATGGCTACACCTTC. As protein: CASSLAHSRTENGYTF.

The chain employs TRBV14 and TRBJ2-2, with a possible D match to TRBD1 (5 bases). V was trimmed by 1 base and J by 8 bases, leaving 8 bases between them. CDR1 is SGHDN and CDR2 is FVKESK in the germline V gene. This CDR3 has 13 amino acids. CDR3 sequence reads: CASSQAWTGELFF. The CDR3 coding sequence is TGTGCCAGCAGCCAAGCATGGACAGGGGAGCTGTTTTTT.

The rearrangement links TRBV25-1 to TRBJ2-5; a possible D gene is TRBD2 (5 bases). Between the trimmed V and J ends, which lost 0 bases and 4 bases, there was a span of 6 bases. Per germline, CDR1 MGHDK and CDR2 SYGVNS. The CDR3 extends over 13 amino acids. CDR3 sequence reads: CASSEYAGETQYF. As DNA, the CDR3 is TGTGCCAGCAGTGAATATGCGGGAGAGACCCAGTACTTC. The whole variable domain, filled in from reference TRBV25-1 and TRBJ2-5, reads EADIYQTPRYLVIGTGKKITLECSQTMGHDKMYWYQQDPGMELHLIHYSYGVNSTEKGDLSSESTVSRIRTEHFPLTLESARPSHTSQYLCASSEYAGETQYFGPGTRLLVL.

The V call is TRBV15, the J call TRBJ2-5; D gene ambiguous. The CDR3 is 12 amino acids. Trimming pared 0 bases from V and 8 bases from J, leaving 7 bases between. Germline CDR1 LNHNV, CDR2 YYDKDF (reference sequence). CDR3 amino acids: CATSRDPATQYF. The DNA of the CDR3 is TGTGCCACCAGCAGAGACCCAGCCACCCAGTACTTC.

CDR3 sequence: CAWSPYLGQQNTEAFF. Written as DNA, the CDR3 is TGTGCCTGGAGCCCTTATCTCGGGCAGCAGAACACTGAAGCTTTCTTT. The chain employs TRBV30 and TRBJ1-1; no definite D call. Germline values: CDR1 GTSNPN, CDR2 SVGIG (reference sequence). The ends were cut back, 3 bases at V and 1 base at J, with 18 bases in the middle. The length of the CDR3 is 16 residues.

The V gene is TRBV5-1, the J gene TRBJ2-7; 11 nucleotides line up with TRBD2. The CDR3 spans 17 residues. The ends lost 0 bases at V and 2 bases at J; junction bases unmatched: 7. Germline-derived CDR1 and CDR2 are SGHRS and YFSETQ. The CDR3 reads CASSLARASGRTYEQYF. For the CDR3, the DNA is TGCGCCAGCAGCTTGGCGCGGGCTAGCGGGAGGACCTACGAGCAGTACTTC.

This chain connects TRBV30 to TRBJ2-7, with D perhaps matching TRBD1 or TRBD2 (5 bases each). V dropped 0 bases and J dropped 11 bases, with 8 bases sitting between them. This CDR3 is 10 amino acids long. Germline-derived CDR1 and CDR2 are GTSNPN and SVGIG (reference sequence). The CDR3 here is CAWSVGEKYF. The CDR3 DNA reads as TGTGCCTGGAGTGTAGGGGAGAAGTACTTC.

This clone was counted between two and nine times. The CDR3 reads CASSLTGETEAFF. In DNA form, the CDR3 reads TGCGCCAGCAGCCTCACAGGGGAAACTGAAGCTTTCTTT. This chain connects TRBV5-1 to TRBJ1-1, with 7 bases lining up with TRBD1. There are 13 residues in the CDR3. Germline V gene lookup returns CDR1 SGHRS and CDR2 YFSETQ. Trimming at V came to 4 bases and at J to 5 bases, leaving 5 bases not matched to a gene.

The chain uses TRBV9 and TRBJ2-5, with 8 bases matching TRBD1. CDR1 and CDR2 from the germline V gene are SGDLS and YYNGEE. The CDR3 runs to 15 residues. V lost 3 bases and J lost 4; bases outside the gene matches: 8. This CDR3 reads CASSADRGSGETQYF. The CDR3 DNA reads TGTGCCAGCAGCGCAGACAGGGGTTCAGGAGAGACCCAGTACTTC. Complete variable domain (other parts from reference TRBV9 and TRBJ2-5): DSGVTQTPKHLITATGQRVTLRCSPRSGDLSVYWYQQSLDQGLQFLIQYYNGEERAKGNILERFSAQQFPDLHSELNLSSLELGDSALYFCASSADRGSGETQYFGPGTRLLVL.

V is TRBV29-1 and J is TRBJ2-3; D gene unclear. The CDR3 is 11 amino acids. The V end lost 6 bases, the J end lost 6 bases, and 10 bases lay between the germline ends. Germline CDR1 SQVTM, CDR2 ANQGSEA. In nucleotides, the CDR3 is TGCAGCGTCCGGACCGGGGATACGCAGTATTTT. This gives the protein CSVRTGDTQYF.

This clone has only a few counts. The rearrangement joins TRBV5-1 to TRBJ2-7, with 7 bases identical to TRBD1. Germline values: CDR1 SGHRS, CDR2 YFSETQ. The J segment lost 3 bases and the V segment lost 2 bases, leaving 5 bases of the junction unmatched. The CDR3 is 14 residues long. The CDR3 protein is CASSFYDRDYEQYF. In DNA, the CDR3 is TGCGCCAGCAGCTTCTATGACAGGGACTACGAGCAGTACTTC.

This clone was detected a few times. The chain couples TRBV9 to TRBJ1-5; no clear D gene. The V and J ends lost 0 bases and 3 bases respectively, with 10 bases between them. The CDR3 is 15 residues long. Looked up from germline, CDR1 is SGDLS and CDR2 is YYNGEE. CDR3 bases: TGTGCCAGCAGCGTAGGTACCAGTATCAATCAGCCCCAGCATTTT. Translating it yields CASSVGTSINQPQHF.

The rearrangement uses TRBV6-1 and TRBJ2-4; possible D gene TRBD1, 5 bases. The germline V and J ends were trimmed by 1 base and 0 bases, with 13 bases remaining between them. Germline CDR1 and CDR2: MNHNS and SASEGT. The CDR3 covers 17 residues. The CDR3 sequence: CASSEGWTLLAKNIQYF. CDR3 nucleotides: TGTGCCAGCAGTGAAGGATGGACACTTCTAGCCAAAAACATTCAGTACTTC.

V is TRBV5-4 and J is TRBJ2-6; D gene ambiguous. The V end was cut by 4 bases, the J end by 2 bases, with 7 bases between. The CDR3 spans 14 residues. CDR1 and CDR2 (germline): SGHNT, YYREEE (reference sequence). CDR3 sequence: CASSPFPGANVLTF. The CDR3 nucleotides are TGTGCCAGCAGCCCATTCCCTGGGGCCAACGTCCTGACTTTC.

The CDR3 sequence is CASSQEGGPQETQYF. DNA for the CDR3: TGCGCCAGCAGCCAAGAAGGCGGGCCCCAAGAGACCCAGTACTTC. The rearrangement joins TRBV4-1 to TRBJ2-5; a possible D gene is TRBD2 (5 bases). This CDR3 is built from 15 residues. Germline V gene data show CDR1 as MGHRA and CDR2 as YSYEKL. The ends were cut back, 0 bases at V and 1 base at J, with 9 bases in the middle.

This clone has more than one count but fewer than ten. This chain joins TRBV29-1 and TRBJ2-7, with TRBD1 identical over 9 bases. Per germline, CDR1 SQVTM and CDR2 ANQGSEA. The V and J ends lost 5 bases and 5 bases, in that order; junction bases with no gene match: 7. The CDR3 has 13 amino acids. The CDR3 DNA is TGCAGCGTTCCAGGACAGGGGAGGAACGAGCAGTACTTC. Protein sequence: CSVPGQGRNEQYF.

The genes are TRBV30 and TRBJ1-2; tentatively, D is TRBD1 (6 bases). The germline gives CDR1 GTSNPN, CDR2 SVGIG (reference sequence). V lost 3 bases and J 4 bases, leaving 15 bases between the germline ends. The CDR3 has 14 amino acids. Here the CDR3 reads CAWRIGQTTYGYTF. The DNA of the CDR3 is TGTGCCTGGAGGATCGGACAGACCACCTATGGCTACACCTTC.

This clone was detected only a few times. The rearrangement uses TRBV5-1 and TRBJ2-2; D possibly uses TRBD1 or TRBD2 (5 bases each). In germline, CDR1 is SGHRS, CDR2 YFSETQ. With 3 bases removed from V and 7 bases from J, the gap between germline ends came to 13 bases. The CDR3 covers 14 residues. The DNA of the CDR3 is TGCGCCAGCAGCTCACCCCGGGGCGACGGGGAGCTGTTTTTT. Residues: CASSSPRGDGELFF.

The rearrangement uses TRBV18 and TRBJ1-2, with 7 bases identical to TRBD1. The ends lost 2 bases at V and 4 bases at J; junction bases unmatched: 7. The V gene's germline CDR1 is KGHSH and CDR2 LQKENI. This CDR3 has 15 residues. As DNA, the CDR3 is TGTGCCAGCTCACCAAAAAGGGAGGGGGCCTATGGCTACACCTTC. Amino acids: CASSPKREGAYGYTF.

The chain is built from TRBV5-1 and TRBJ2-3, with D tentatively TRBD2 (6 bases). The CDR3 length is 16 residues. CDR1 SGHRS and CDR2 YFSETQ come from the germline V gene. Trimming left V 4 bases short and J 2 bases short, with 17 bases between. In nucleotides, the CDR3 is TGCGCCAGCAGCCTGCTGTTAGCGGAAACCACAGATACGCAGTATTTT. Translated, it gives CASSLLLAETTDTQYF.

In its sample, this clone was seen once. Written as DNA, the CDR3 is TGTGCCAGCTCTCGGACAACCCAAGAGACCCAGTACTTC. Its translation: CASSRTTQETQYF. The rearrangement links TRBV18 to TRBJ2-5; weak D call: TRBD1 (5 bases). CDR3 length equals 13 residues. CDR1 and CDR2 from the germline V gene are KGHSH and LQKENI. The V end was cut by 6 bases, the J end by 1 base, with 9 bases between.